Shown below are 23 T cell receptor beta chains from a single sample sequenced in a study of technical replicates of blood from a few donors. The table came from immunoSEQ multiplex PCR; TCRdb's copy has only in-frame clones and leaves some out. The table has 45,000 to 60,000 clones, around 96% seen once. The sample was PBMCs. These receptors all come from a human donor in good health. Some clones in this sample may be carry-over from other donors' samples.

Here the CDR3 reads CASSVGGANEKLFF. The CDR3 DNA reads TGTGCCAGCAGTGTTGGGGGGGCGAATGAAAAACTGTTTTTT. The chain uses TRBV2 and TRBJ1-4, with D possibly being TRBD1 (6 bases). The CDR3 length is 14 residues. Trimming removed 4 bases at V and 5 bases at J, with 11 bases between. Per the germline V gene, CDR1 is SNHLY and CDR2 is FYNNEI.

This clone appeared once. This chain joins TRBV5-4 and TRBJ1-1; unclear D gene. Trimming cost V 3 bases and J 2 bases, with 11 bases left between them. The germline gives CDR1 SGHNT, CDR2 YYREEE (reference sequence). The CDR3 consists of 14 residues. The CDR3 region is CASSSDGLNTEAFF. Here the CDR3 DNA reads TGTGCCAGCAGCTCGGATGGACTAAACACTGAAGCTTTCTTT.

The V call is TRBV29-1, the J call TRBJ1-1, with D perhaps TRBD1 (6 bases). Trimming removed 4 bases at V and 0 bases at J, with 12 bases between. The CDR3 has 14 amino acids. Germline CDR1 SQVTM, CDR2 ANQGSEA. CDR3: CSVASGGVNTEAFF. Written as DNA, the CDR3 is TGCAGCGTTGCTTCTGGGGGCGTGAACACTGAAGCTTTCTTT.

In this sample, this clone turned up a few times. V usage is TRBV7-3 and J usage is TRBJ1-1; the D gene is possibly TRBD1 (6 bases). CDR3 size: 16 residues. The V gene's germline CDR1 is SGHTA and CDR2 FQGTGA. V gave up 2 bases and J gave up 5 bases, with 18 bases separating them. CDR3 in amino acids: CASSLHTRGGRTEAFF. The CDR3, as DNA: TGTGCCAGCAGCTTACACACTCGAGGGGGACGGACTGAAGCTTTCTTT. Full variable domain (outside the CDR3, taken from reference TRBV7-3 and TRBJ1-1): GAGVSQTPSNKVTEKGKYVELRCDPISGHTALYWYRQSLGQGPEFLIYFQGTGAADDSGLPNDRFFAVRPEGSVSTLKIQRTERGDSAVYLCASSLHTRGGRTEAFFGQGTRLTVV.

The chain has TRBV5-6 and TRBJ1-1; D is unclear. In germline, CDR1 is SGHDT, CDR2 YYEEEE. Trimming cost V 0 bases and J 8 bases, with 8 bases left between them. The length of the CDR3 is 12 residues. The CDR3, as DNA: TGTGCCAGCAGCTTGGAAGGAGGAGAAGCTTTCTTT. Its protein is CASSLEGGEAFF. The variable domain in full, with the rest retrieved from reference TRBV5-6 and TRBJ1-1, is DAGVTQSPTHLIKTRGQQVTLRCSPKSGHDTVSWYQQALGQGPQFIFQYYEEEERQRGNFPDRFSGHQFPNYSSELNVNALLLGDSALYLCASSLEGGEAFFGQGTRLTVV.

This rearrangement joins TRBV7-2 to TRBJ2-3; D is possibly TRBD2 (5 bases). Germline assignment: CDR1 SGHTA and CDR2 FQGNSA. The CDR3 spans 15 residues. Trimming took off 2 bases at V and 4 bases at J, with 13 bases between the two ends. CDR3 residues: CASSLLAGTPDTQYF. CDR3 in DNA: TGTGCCAGCAGCTTACTAGCAGGCACACCAGATACGCAGTATTTT.

The chain recombines TRBV18 with TRBJ1-2; D gene unclear. Germline CDR1 and CDR2: KGHSH and LQKENI. V shed 4 bases and J shed 2 bases, with 17 bases lying between them. This CDR3 is 16 amino acids long. CDR3 sequence (DNA): TGTGCCAGCTCACAAACGGGTCAACCTTTAAACTATGGCTACACCTTC. Amino acid sequence: CASSQTGQPLNYGYTF.

The chain uses TRBV2 and TRBJ2-2; 14 bases are a match to TRBD2. The CDR3 covers 16 residues. Trimming at V came to 4 bases and at J to 6 bases, leaving 4 bases not matched to a gene. Germline V lookup: CDR1 SNHLY, CDR2 FYNNEI. CDR3 bases: TGTGCCAGCAGTGGGACTAGCGGGAGGTATGCCGGGGAGCTGTTTTTT. Protein sequence: CASSGTSGRYAGELFF.

This clone was recorded once. This chain connects TRBV7-2 to TRBJ2-3, with 8 nucleotides matching TRBD2. The V segment lost 6 bases and the J segment 5 bases; nucleotides outside the gene matches: 10. This CDR3 is 15 amino acids long. Germline V lookup: CDR1 SGHTA, CDR2 FQGNSA. This CDR3 is CASSRGLAGGDTQYF. The DNA of the CDR3 is TGTGCCAGCAGTCGGGGGCTAGCGGGTGGAGATACGCAGTATTTT. The full variable domain, its missing parts supplied by reference TRBV7-2 and TRBJ2-3, is GAGVSQSPSNKVTEKGKDVELRCDPISGHTALYWYRQSLGQGLEFLIYFQGNSAPDKSGLPSDRFSAERTGGSVSTLTIQRTQQEDSAVYLCASSRGLAGGDTQYFGPGTRLTVL.

The rearrangement links TRBV5-1 to TRBJ2-7, with D maybe TRBD2 (5 bases). V shed 4 bases and J shed 0 bases, with 14 bases lying between them. The CDR3 length is 15 residues. The V gene's germline CDR1 is SGHRS and CDR2 YFSETQ. The DNA for the CDR3 is TGCGCCAGCAGCCCAGCCCCGGGGAGCTCCTACGAGCAGTACTTC. Its translation is CASSPAPGSSYEQYF.

The chain couples TRBV27 to TRBJ1-5; maybe TRBD1 (5 bases). Looked up from germline, CDR1 is MNHEY and CDR2 is SMNVEV (reference sequence). This CDR3 is built from 14 residues. V was cut by 0 bases and J by 3 bases, with 6 bases left in between. This chain's CDR3 is CASSLSGLNQPQHF. The CDR3 coding sequence is TGTGCCAGCAGTTTATCGGGGCTCAATCAGCCCCAGCATTTT.

The rearrangement joins TRBV29-1 to TRBJ2-1; 7 bases line up with TRBD2. V lost 2 bases to trimming and J lost 1 base; unmatched junction nucleotides: 8. The CDR3 extends over 16 amino acids. CDR1 is SQVTM and CDR2 is ANQGSEA in the germline V gene. CDR3: CSVEMGLAVSYNEQFF. The CDR3 DNA reads TGCAGCGTTGAAATGGGGCTAGCGGTTTCCTACAATGAGCAGTTCTTC.

The chain uses TRBV5-1 and TRBJ1-2; D not resolved. This CDR3 comprises 15 residues. The germline CDR1 and CDR2 sequences are SGHRS and YFSETQ. V gave up 0 bases and J gave up 4 bases, with 13 bases separating them. DNA for the CDR3: TGCGCCAGCAGCTTGGCTCCCGTCCTCGTCTATGGCTACACCTTC. It translates to CASSLAPVLVYGYTF.

The chain is built from TRBV7-9 and TRBJ1-1; a possible D gene is TRBD1 (5 bases). V gave up 5 bases and J gave up 1 base, with 14 bases separating them. The CDR3 runs to 15 residues. Germline CDR1 is SEHNR and CDR2 is FQNEAQ (reference sequence). CDR3 in DNA: TGTGCCAGCAGCACACAGGACGTTGGGAACACTGAAGCTTTCTTT. Protein product: CASSTQDVGNTEAFF.

V usage is TRBV25-1 and J usage is TRBJ2-1; 9 bases align to TRBD1. From germline, CDR1 is MGHDK and CDR2 SYGVNS. The ends lost 6 bases at V and 15 bases at J; junction bases unmatched: 6. The CDR3 runs 11 residues. CDR3 residues: CASRSGQGPFF. CDR3 DNA sequence: TGTGCCAGCAGGTCGGGACAGGGTCCGTTCTTC.

The chain joins TRBV4-3 to TRBJ2-2; D gene unclear. The V end lost 0 bases, the J end lost 4 bases, and 6 bases lay between the germline ends. From germline, CDR1 is LGHNA and CDR2 YSLEER. CDR3 size: 14 residues. CDR3 in DNA: TGCGCCAGCAGCCAAGATCCCCTCACCGGGGAGCTGTTTTTT. Translation: CASSQDPLTGELFF.

In DNA form, the CDR3 reads TGTGCCACCAGCGGGGGACAGGGCGACAATGAGCAGTTCTTC. This encodes CATSGGQGDNEQFF. This chain joins TRBV15 and TRBJ2-1, with 9 bases aligning to TRBD1. CDR3 length: 14 residues. V shed 5 bases and J 5 bases; nucleotides not matched to a gene: 4. From germline, CDR1 is LNHNV and CDR2 YYDKDF (reference sequence).

The genes are TRBV6-5 and TRBJ2-7; D is perhaps TRBD1 (6 bases). The CDR3 extends over 16 amino acids. V was cut by 2 bases and J by 2 bases, with 16 bases left in between. The V gene's germline CDR1 is MNHEY and CDR2 SVGAGI. The CDR3 DNA follows: TGTGCCAGCAGTTACCAGGGAGACAGGCAACCCTACGAGCAGTACTTC. Protein product: CASSYQGDRQPYEQYF.

This chain links TRBV28 with TRBJ1-2; 7 bases are a match to TRBD1. This CDR3 region has 15 residues. Trimming removed 4 bases from V and 2 bases from J; junction bases left unmatched: 7. CDR1 and CDR2 from the germline V gene are MDHEN and SYDVKM. CDR3: CASSSGDRVNYGYTF. In DNA, the CDR3 is TGTGCCAGCAGTTCCGGGGACAGAGTGAACTATGGCTACACCTTC.

V usage is TRBV5-1 and J usage is TRBJ2-7; TRBD2 matches 10 bases. Trimming removed 0 bases from V and 6 bases from J; junction bases left unmatched: 9. Germline-derived CDR1 and CDR2 are SGHRS and YFSETQ. This CDR3 contains 16 residues. The CDR3 reads CASSLGAAGGPIEQYF. CDR3 nucleotides: TGCGCCAGCAGCTTGGGCGCAGCGGGGGGGCCTATCGAGCAGTACTTC.

This rearrangement joins TRBV7-2 to TRBJ1-1; 9 bases are a match to TRBD1. The CDR3 length is 15 residues. Per the germline V gene, CDR1 is SGHTA and CDR2 is FQGNSA. The V segment lost 2 bases and the J segment 2 bases; nucleotides outside the gene matches: 3. The CDR3: CASSLMGQGNTEAFF. The CDR3 coding sequence is TGTGCCAGCAGCTTAATGGGACAGGGAAACACTGAAGCTTTCTTT.

This CDR3 reads CASSNAGGPRETQYF. CDR3 sequence (DNA): TGTGCCAGCAGCAACGCGGGGGGGCCACGAGAGACCCAGTACTTC. The chain uses TRBV9 and TRBJ2-5; 9 bases are shared with TRBD2. CDR1 and CDR2 (germline): SGDLS, YYNGEE. This CDR3 region has 15 residues. The V segment lost 4 bases and the J segment 4 bases; nucleotides outside the gene matches: 8.

In DNA form, the CDR3 reads TGTGCCAGCAGCTTAAACGGTCCCTACGAGCAGTACTTC. Its protein is CASSLNGPYEQYF. The V call is TRBV7-2, the J call TRBJ2-7; D remains unclear. Between the trimmed V and J ends, which lost 2 bases and 2 bases, there was a span of 7 bases. CDR3 length equals 13 residues. The germline CDR1 and CDR2 sequences are SGHTA and FQGNSA.